The 9 T cell receptor beta chains presented below share a single source sample, sequenced in a study of blood T cell repertoires in COVID-19. Measured with immunoSEQ multiplex PCR; TCRdb has only the in-frame clones, and not every one. Among some 140,000 clones listed, about 85% were seen once. Sequenced: peripheral blood. Receptors were obtained from a man in his 60s with COVID-19, enrolled during active disease.

J is TRBJ2-5 and V is TRBV9; 10 bases line up with TRBD2. Trimming took 0 bases from V and 5 from J; bases not matched to a gene: 10. The CDR3 has 17 residues. Germline V gene sequence: CDR1 SGDLS, CDR2 YYNGEE. The CDR3 spells CASSVAASGGADETQYF. For the CDR3, the DNA is TGTGCCAGCAGCGTAGCCGCCAGCGGGGGGGCTGACGAGACCCAGTACTTC.

The chain uses TRBV28 and TRBJ1-5; a possible D gene is TRBD1 (6 bases). In germline, CDR1 is MDHEN, CDR2 SYDVKM. The CDR3 spans 14 residues. The V gene lost 5 bases and the J gene lost 6 bases, with 14 bases spanning the gap. The CDR3 spells CASSGSQGTQPQHF. DNA of the CDR3: TGTGCCAGCAGTGGTTCACAGGGAACTCAGCCCCAGCATTTT.

To note about this clone: In the same sample, other DNA sequences code for this CDR3. The CDR3 is CAWRGGGGTETQYF. The CDR3 DNA reads as TGTGCCTGGCGGGGTGGGGGGGGCACGGAGACCCAGTACTTC. This chain joins TRBV30 and TRBJ2-5; the D gene is possibly TRBD2 (7 bases). Trimming removed 5 bases at V and 5 bases at J, with 18 bases between. CDR1 GTSNPN and CDR2 SVGIG come from the germline V gene (reference sequence). This CDR3 region has 14 residues.

The chain combines TRBV18 with TRBJ2-5; 9 bases agree with TRBD1. The trim removed 2 bases at V and 4 bases at J, leaving 2 bases unmatched. This CDR3 region has 14 residues. Per the germline V gene, CDR1 is KGHSH and CDR2 is LQKENI. The CDR3 nucleotides read TGTGCCAGCTCACCATTGGGACAGGGAGAGACCCAGTACTTC. Residues: CASSPLGQGETQYF.

The rearrangement joins TRBV5-1 to TRBJ1-3; D perhaps matches TRBD1 (6 bases). The CDR3 length is 17 residues. Germline loops: CDR1 SGHRS, CDR2 YFSETQ. V dropped 4 bases and J dropped 0 bases, with 17 bases sitting between them. The CDR3 protein is CASSPYGGPSSGNTIYF. In DNA, the CDR3 is TGCGCCAGCAGCCCTTATGGGGGCCCAAGCTCTGGAAACACCATATATTTT.

This chain uses TRBV7-9 with TRBJ1-6; D may be TRBD1 (6 bases). Germline assignment: CDR1 SEHNR and CDR2 FQNEAQ (reference sequence). V was trimmed by 1 base and J by 8 bases, leaving 9 bases between them. CDR3 size: 14 residues. This CDR3 is CASSLGQGYSPLHF. CDR3 nucleotides: TGTGCCAGCAGCTTAGGGCAGGGGTATTCACCCCTCCACTTT. The variable domain in full, completed from reference TRBV7-9 and TRBJ1-6, reads DTGVSQNPRHKITKRGQNVTFRCDPISEHNRLYWYRQTLGQGPEFLTYFQNEAQLEKSRLLSDRFSAERPKGSFSTLEIQRTEQGDSAMYLCASSLGQGYSPLHFGNGTRLTVT.

J is TRBJ2-7 and V is TRBV7-2, with D unresolved. Deletions cut 0 bases from V and 1 base from J, with 7 bases between. Germline V gene data show CDR1 as SGHTA and CDR2 as FQGNSA. The CDR3 loop spans 14 amino acids. The CDR3 spells CASSLAAKSYEQYF. In DNA, the CDR3 is TGTGCCAGCAGCTTAGCAGCGAAGTCCTACGAGCAGTACTTC. The full variable domain, completed using reference TRBV7-2 and TRBJ2-7, is GAGVSQSPSNKVTEKGKDVELRCDPISGHTALYWYRQSLGQGLEFLIYFQGNSAPDKSGLPSDRFSAERTGGSVSTLTIQRTQQEDSAVYLCASSLAAKSYEQYFGPGTRLTVT.

V gene TRBV2 combines with J gene TRBJ2-1; 10 bases match TRBD2. This CDR3 contains 14 residues. Germline CDR1 is SNHLY and CDR2 is FYNNEI. With V trimmed by 2 bases and J by 5 bases, 0 bases remained unmatched. The CDR3 sequence is CASSESGRDNEQFF. The CDR3 nucleotides are TGTGCCAGCAGTGAAAGCGGGAGGGACAATGAGCAGTTCTTC.

The chain is built from TRBV13 and TRBJ1-2; TRBD1 aligns across 7 bases. This CDR3 spans 15 amino acids. V dropped 5 bases and J dropped 8; count of bases not matched to a gene: 14. Germline V gene data show CDR1 as PRHDT and CDR2 as FYEKMQ (reference sequence). CDR3 protein: CASSLGQAPSGGYTF. For the CDR3, the DNA is TGTGCCAGCAGCCTCGGACAGGCCCCGTCTGGGGGCTACACCTTC.